The sequence of this T cell receptor (beta chain) was determined in a study of blood T cell repertoires in COVID-19. Study-level background: Italy, Spain and the United States were the sources of the convalescent and acute COVID-19 samples. The cDNA or gDNA used as material had been derived from T cells, B-cell-depleted T cells, or PBMCs.

Original processing methods: Quantification of nucleated cells was approximated via reference gene primer amplification. The data were produced by immunoSEQ multiplex PCR, yet TCRdb's version contains in-frame clones alone and is incomplete. V and J calls and clone size are those listed in that table; D and trimming were worked out from the DNA. The sample holds roughly 50,000 clones, 90% to 95% seen once. The V end lost 5 bases, the J end lost 9 bases, and 17 bases lay between the germline ends. The length of the CDR3 is 14 residues. Germline values: CDR1 MNHEY, CDR2 SMNVEV (reference sequence). The sequence was obtained from a man aged 50 to 60 with acute or convalescent COVID-19. The sequencing input was peripheral blood. V and J are TRBV27 and TRBJ1-5; D may be TRBD1 (5 bases). The CDR3 loop reads CASSPGTPGGPQHF. As DNA, the CDR3 is TGTGCCAGCAGTCCCGGGACCCCGGGGGGGCCCCAGCATTTT.